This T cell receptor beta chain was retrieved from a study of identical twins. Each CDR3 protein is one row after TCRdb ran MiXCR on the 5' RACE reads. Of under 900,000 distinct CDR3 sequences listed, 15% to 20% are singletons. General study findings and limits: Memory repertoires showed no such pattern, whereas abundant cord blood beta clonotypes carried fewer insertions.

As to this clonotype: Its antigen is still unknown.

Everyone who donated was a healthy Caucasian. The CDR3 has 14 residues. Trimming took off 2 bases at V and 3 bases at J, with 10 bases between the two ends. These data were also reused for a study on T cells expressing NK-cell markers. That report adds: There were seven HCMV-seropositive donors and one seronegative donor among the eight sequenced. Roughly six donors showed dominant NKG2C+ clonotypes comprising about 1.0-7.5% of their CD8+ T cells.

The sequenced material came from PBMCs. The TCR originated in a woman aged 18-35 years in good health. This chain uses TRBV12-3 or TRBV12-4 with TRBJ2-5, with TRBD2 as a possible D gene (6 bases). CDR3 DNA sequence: TGTGCCAGCAGTTTAATAGCGGAGGAAGAGACCCAGTACTTC. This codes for CASSLIAEEETQYF.